This TCR beta chain is drawn from a study of human T cells and chemical hapten exposure. As for the study in general: Throughout a study of 20 to 25 weeks, patients underwent weekly scalp administration of diphenylcyclopropenone doses.

CDR1 and CDR2 (germline): MNHEY, SVGAGI. With 6 bases clipped from V and 0 bases from J, the junction kept 4 bases outside the gene matches. The CDR3 runs to 15 residues. Specified time point: patch test 2, 6 weeks after DPC sensitization. The sample's treatment: therapeutic diphenylcyclopropenone sensitization with weekly scalp DPC. Using its own MiXCR run on the RACE reads, TCRdb lists one record per CDR3 protein. The sample shows tens of thousands of distinct CDR3 sequences, 8.5% of them seen only once. This rearrangement joins TRBV6-5 to TRBJ2-1, with TRBD2 matching over 8 bases. The sequence was collected from a woman aged 45-60 years with alopecia areata. Some clones in this sample may be carry-over from other donors' samples. The starting material was whole blood, obtained in connection with sensitization to the hapten diphenylcyclopropenone (DPC). The CDR3 protein is CASSRSGSSYNEQFF. The CDR3 DNA reads TGTGCCAGCAGCCGGAGCGGGAGCTCCTACAATGAGCAGTTCTTC.